The rows below give T cell receptor beta chains drawn from one sample of a study of CD8+CD57+ T cells in acquired aplastic anemia. MiXCR, applied by TCRdb to the reads, yields one record per CDR3 protein. The sample yields some 170,000 distinct CDR3 sequences, roughly 48% seen once. Material for sequencing was sorted CD4+, CD8+, or CD8+CD57+ T cells (not recorded which) from PBMCs. The receptors were sampled from a human donor with aplastic anemia. The conserved cysteine and the conserved F or W are not part of the CDR3 here.

CDR3aa	v_gene	j_gene
ASSEYGGWGTDTQY	TRBV10-2	TRBJ2-3
SVDRGLQTQY	TRBV29-1	TRBJ2-5
ATSGPTGDEQY	TRBV24-1	TRBJ2-7
AIRETGGGIGEQY	TRBV10-3	TRBJ2-7
ATSDLETQY	TRBV24-1	TRBJ2-5
ASSLLGTEAF	TRBV6-5	TRBJ1-1
ASSLRQNTEAF	TRBV5-6	TRBJ1-1
ATSRQGMGSGANVLT	TRBV15	TRBJ2-6
ASSHPGVGNEQF	TRBV3-1	TRBJ2-1
ATSGPRTGVRFNEQF	TRBV24-1	TRBJ2-1
ASSLPSCLAKNIQY	TRBV7-3	TRBJ2-4
AWTPPAVQNQPQH	TRBV30	TRBJ1-5